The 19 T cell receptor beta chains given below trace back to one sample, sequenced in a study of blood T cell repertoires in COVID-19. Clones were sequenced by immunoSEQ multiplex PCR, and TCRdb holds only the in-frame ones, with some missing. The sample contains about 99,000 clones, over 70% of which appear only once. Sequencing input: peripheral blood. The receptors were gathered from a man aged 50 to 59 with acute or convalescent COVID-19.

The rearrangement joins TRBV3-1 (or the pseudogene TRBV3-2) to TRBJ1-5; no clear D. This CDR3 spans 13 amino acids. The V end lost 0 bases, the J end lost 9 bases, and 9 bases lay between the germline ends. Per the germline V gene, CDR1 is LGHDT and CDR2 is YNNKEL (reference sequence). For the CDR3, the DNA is TGTGCCAGCAGCCAAGATATAGCGGGGCCCCAGCATTTT. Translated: CASSQDIAGPQHF.

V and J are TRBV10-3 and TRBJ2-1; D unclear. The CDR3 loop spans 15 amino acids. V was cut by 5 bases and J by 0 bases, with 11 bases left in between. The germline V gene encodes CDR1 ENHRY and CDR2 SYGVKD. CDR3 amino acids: CAISTGATSYNEQFF. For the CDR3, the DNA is TGTGCCATCAGTACTGGAGCGACCTCCTACAATGAGCAGTTCTTC.

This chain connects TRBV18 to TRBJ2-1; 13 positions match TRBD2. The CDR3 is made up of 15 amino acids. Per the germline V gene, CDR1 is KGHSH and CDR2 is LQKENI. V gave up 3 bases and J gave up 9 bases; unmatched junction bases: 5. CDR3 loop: CASSPTSGRAGEQFF. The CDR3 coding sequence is TGTGCCAGCTCACCCACTAGCGGGAGGGCCGGTGAGCAGTTCTTC.

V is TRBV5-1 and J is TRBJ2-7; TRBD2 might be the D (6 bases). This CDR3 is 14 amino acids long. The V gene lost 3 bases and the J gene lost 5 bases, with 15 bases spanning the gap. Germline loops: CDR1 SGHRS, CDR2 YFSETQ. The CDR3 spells CASSSGLSPHEQYF. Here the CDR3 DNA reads TGCGCCAGCAGCTCGGGACTTAGTCCCCACGAGCAGTACTTC.

The DNA for the CDR3 is TGTGCCAGCAGCTTATGGGGGACAGGGCTCTACGAGCAGTACTTC. Amino acids: CASSLWGTGLYEQYF. The chain carries TRBV11-1 and TRBJ2-7; 9 bases line up with TRBD1. CDR3 length: 15 residues. V lost 2 bases, J lost 3 bases, and 5 bases stayed unmatched. CDR1 and CDR2 from the germline V gene are SGHAT and FQDESV (reference sequence).

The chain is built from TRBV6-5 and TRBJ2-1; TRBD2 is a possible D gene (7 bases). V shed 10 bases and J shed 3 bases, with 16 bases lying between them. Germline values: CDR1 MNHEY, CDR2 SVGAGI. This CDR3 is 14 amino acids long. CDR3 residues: CATGGGDHYNEQFF. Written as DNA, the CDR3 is TGTGCCACTGGAGGGGGGGATCACTACAATGAGCAGTTCTTC.

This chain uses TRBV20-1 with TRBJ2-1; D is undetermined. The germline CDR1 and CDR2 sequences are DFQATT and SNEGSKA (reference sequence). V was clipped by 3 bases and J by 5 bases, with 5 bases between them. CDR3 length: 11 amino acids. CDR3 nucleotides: TGCAGTGCTAGCCCTAACAATGAGCAGTTCTTC. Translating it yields CSASPNNEQFF.

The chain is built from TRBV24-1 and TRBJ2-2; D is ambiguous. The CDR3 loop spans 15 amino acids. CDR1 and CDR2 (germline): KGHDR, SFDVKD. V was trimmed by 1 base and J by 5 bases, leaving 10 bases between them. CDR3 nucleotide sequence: TGTGCCACCAGTGATTTAGGTTCCGGGACCGGGGAGCTGTTTTTT. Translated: CATSDLGSGTGELFF.

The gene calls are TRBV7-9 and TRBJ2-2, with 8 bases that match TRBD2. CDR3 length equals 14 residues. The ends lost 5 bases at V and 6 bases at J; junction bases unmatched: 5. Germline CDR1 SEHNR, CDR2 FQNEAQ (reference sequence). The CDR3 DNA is TGTGCCAGCAGCCCGGGACTAGTGCCCGGGGAGCTGTTTTTT. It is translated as CASSPGLVPGELFF.

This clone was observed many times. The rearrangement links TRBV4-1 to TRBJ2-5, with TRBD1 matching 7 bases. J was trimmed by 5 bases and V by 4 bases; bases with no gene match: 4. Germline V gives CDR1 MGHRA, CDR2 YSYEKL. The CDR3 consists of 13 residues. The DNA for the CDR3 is TGCGCCAGCAGCCGACAGGGAAAGGAGACCCAGTACTTC. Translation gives CASSRQGKETQYF.

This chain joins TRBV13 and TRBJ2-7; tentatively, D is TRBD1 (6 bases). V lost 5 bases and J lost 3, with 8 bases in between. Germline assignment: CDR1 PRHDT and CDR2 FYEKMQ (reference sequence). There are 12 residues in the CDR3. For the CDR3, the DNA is TGTGCCAGCAGCATCAGGGGCTACGAGCAGTACTTC. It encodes CASSIRGYEQYF.

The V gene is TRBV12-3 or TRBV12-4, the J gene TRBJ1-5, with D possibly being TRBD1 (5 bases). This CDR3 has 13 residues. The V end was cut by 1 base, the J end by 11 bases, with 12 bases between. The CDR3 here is CASSLGRADTQHF. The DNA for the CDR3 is TGTGCCAGCAGTTTAGGTAGGGCGGACACCCAGCATTTT.

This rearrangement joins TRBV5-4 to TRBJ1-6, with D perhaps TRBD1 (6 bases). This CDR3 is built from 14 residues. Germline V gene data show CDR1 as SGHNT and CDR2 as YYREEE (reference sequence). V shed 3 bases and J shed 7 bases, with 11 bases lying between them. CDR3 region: CASSSKQGNSPLHF. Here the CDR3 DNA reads TGTGCCAGCAGCTCCAAACAGGGAAATTCACCCCTCCACTTT.

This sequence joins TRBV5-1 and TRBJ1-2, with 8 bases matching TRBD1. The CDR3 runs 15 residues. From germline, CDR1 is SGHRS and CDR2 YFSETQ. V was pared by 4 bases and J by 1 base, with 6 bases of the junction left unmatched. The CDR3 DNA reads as TGCGCCAGCAGCCACGGACAGGGTGTTAACTATGGCTACACCTTC. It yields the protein CASSHGQGVNYGYTF.

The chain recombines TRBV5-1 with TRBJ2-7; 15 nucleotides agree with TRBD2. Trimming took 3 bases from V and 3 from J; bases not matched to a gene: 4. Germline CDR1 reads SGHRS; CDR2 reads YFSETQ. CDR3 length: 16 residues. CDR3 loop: CASSSGLAGGGYEQYF. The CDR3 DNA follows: TGCGCCAGCAGCTCGGGACTAGCGGGAGGAGGCTACGAGCAGTACTTC.

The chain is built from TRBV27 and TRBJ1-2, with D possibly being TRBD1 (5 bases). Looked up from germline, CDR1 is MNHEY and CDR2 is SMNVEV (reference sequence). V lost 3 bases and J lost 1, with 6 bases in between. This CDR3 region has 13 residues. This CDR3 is CASSFRGNYGYTF. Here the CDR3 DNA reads TGTGCCAGCAGTTTTAGGGGTAACTATGGCTACACCTTC.

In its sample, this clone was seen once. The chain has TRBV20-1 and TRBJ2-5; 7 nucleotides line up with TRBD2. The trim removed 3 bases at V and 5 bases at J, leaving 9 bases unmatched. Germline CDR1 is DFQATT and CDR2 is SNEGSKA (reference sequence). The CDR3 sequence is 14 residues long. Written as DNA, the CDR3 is TGCAGTGCTAGTACATCGGGAGGAGGGGAGACCCAGTACTTC. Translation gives CSASTSGGGETQYF.

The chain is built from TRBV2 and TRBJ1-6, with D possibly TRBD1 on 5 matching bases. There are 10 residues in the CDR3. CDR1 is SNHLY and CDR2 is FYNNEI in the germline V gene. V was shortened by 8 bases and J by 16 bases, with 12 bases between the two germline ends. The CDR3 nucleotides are TGTGCCAGCGGGAGGGGAGAACTCCACTTT. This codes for CASGRGELHF.

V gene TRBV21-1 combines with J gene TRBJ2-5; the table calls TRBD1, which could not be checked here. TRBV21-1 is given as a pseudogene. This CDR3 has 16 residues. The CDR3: CASSCPEGTGDETQYF. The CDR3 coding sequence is TGTGCCAGCAGCTGTCCGGAGGGGACAGGGGACGAGACCCAGTACTTC.